The clone carrying this T cell receptor beta chain came up once. The source of the sample is a study of Ad26.COV2.S vaccination and SARS-CoV-2 variants. Overall study context: Intramuscular Ad26.COV2.S at 5x10^10 or 1x10^11 viral particles.

Treatment meaning: some 19 received Ad26.COV2.S at low or high dose, single or two shots; roughly 5 received placebo; per-sample allocation not given. Day 63 after the first vaccine or placebo injection was the time point for sampling. Germline V gives CDR1 LNHDA, CDR2 SQIVND (reference sequence). V was shortened by 6 bases and J by 1 base, with 10 bases between the two germline ends. This CDR3 has 14 residues. Using immunoSEQ multiplex PCR, the repertoire was profiled, and TCRdb retains in-frame clones only, with some absent. The sample includes about 480,000 clones, around nine tenths of them seen just once.

This sequence originates from a person aged 18-65 years who received the Ad26.COV2.S COVID-19 vaccine or a placebo. The source was peripheral blood, collected in a trial of Ad26.COV2.S vaccine versus placebo. This chain uses TRBV19 with TRBJ2-1; D unresolved. CDR3 loop: CASSVHLSYNEQFF. The DNA for the CDR3 is TGTGCCAGTAGCGTTCACCTATCCTACAATGAGCAGTTCTTC.